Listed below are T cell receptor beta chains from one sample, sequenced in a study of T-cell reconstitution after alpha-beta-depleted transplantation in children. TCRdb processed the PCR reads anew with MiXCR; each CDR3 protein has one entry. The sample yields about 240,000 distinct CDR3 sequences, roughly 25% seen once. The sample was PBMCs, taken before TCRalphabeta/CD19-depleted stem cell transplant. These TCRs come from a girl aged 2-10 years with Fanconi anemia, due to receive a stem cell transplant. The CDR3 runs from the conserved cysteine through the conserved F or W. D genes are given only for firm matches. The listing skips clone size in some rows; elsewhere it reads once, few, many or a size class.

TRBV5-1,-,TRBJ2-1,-,TGCGCCAGCAGCTCACTAGCCCCGGAGCAGTTCTTC,CASSSLAPEQFF
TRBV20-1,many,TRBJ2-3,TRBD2,TGCAGTGCTAGTATAGCGGGAAGGATCACAGATACGCAGTATTTT,CSASIAGRITDTQYF
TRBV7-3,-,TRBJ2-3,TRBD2,TGTGCCAGCAGCTTAACCCATACTAGCGGGGGCACAGATACGCAGTATTTT,CASSLTHTSGGTDTQYF
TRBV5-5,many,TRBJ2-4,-,TGTGCCAGCAGCTTGGTGGCAGTCTTAGCCAAAAACATTCAGTACTTC,CASSLVAVLAKNIQYF
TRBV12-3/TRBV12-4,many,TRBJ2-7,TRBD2,TGTGCCAGCAGCCCACCAAGCGGGGGGTTCCACGAGCAGTACTTC,CASSPPSGGFHEQYF
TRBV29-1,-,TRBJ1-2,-,TGCAGCGTTGACGAGGGCGAAGACATCTATGGCTACACCTTC,CSVDEGEDIYGYTF
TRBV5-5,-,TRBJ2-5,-,TGTGCCAGCAGCGCCGAAGGGTTGGGGCAAGAGACCCAGTACTTC,CASSAEGLGQETQYF
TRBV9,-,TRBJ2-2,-,TGTGCCAGCAGCGTAGAATCACCCCCAATCGGTCAGCTGTTTTTT,CASSVESPPIGQLFF
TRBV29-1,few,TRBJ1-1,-,TGCAGCGTTGAAAGGAGTCGACAGTTGGCACCCCTCTCTGAAGCTTTCTTT,CSVERSRQLAPLSEAFF
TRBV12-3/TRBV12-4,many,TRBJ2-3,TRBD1,TGTGCCAGCAGTTTCGGGGACAGGGGGCGGGAGCAGTATTTT,CASSFGDRGREQYF
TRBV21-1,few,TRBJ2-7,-,TGTGCCAGCAGCAAAGAGGAGGGTGAGAGAGAAGGCGAGCAGTACTTC,CASSKEEGEREGEQYF
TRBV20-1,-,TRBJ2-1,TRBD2,TGCAGTGCAACCGGGACTAGCGGGAGCATTTGGAGTAGTGAGCAGTTCTTC,CSATGTSGSIWSSEQFF
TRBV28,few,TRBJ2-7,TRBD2,TGTGCCAGCCTTGTAGCGGGAGGGTCCTACGAGCAGTACTTC,CASLVAGGSYEQYF
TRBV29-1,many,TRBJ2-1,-,TGCAGCCCCACCGCACATACCAACAATGAGCAGTTCTTC,CSPTAHTNNEQFF
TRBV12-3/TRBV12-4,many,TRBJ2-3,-,TGTGCCAGCAGTTTCGTACTGGGCGGGACAGCGCAGTATTTT,CASSFVLGGTAQYF
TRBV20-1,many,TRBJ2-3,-,TGCAGTGCTAGGGTTTCAGATACGCAGTATTTT,CSARVSDTQYF
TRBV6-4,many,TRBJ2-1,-,TGTGCCAGCAGAAGGGCCGGGAAAAGAGGAAATGAGCAGTTCTTC,CASRRAGKRGNEQFF
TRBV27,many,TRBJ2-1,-,TGTGCCAGCAGTTTATTTACAGGACACAATGAGCAGTTCTTC,CASSLFTGHNEQFF
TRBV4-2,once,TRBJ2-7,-,TGTGCCAGCAGCCACCGACAGACCAACGAGCAGTACTTC,CASSHRQTNEQYF
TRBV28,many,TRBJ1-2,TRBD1,TGTGCCAGCAGTCCGCCGGGACAGGGCTATGGCTACACCTTC,CASSPPGQGYGYTF
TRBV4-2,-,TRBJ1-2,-,TGTGCCAGCAGCCCGGGGGCGACAGCCTATGGCTACACCTTC,CASSPGATAYGYTF
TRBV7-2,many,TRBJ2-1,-,TGTGCCAGCAGCTTAGTTAGGATTCAGGATGAGCAGTTCTTC,CASSLVRIQDEQFF
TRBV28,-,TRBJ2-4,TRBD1,TGTGCCAGCCGTAGGACAGGCTTAGCCAAAAACATTCAGTACTTC,CASRRTGLAKNIQYF
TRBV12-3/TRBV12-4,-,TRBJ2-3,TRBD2,TGTGCCAGCAGTTTGGGGACAACTAGCGGGGATACGCAGTATTTT,CASSLGTTSGDTQYF
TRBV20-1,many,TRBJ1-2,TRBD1,TGCAGTAAAGCAGGGGGATATGGCTACACCTTC,CSKAGGYGYTF
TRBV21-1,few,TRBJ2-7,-,TGTGCCAGCAGCAAGGAGGGACTAGTTGTCGGCTCCTACGAGCAGTACTTC,CASSKEGLVVGSYEQYF
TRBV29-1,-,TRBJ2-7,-,TGCAGCGTTAGGAGCTCCTACGAGCAGTACTTC,CSVRSSYEQYF
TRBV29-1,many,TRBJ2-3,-,TGCAGCGTTGGGGCCCTTGGCGCAGATACGCAGTATTTT,CSVGALGADTQYF
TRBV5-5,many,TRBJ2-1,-,TGTGCCAGCAGCTTGGTGAGGACGGTCTACAATGAGCAGTTCTTC,CASSLVRTVYNEQFF
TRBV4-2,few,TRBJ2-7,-,TGTGCCAGCAGCCAAGAACAGTTTGATGCCTACGAGCAGTACTTC,CASSQEQFDAYEQYF
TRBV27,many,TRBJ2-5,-,TGTGCCAGCAGCCACTGGGGGGCGGAGACCCAGTACTTC,CASSHWGAETQYF
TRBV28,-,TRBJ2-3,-,TGTGCCAGCAGTTTCGCCCTAGCAGGGTACACAGATACGCAGTATTTT,CASSFALAGYTDTQYF
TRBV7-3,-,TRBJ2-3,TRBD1,TGTGCCAGCAGCCAACGCCCCGGGACAGGTGTGACAGATACGCAGTATTTT,CASSQRPGTGVTDTQYF
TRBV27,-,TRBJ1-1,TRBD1,TGTGCCAGCAGTTTTGGGGACAGGGCCTACCAAGCTTTCTTT,CASSFGDRAYQAFF
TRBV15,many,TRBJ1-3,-,TGTGCCACCAGCAGAGATCTGGGGGCTGGAAACACCATATATTTT,CATSRDLGAGNTIYF
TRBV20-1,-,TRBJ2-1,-,TGCAGTGCGAGGGACGCGAGCTCCTACAATGAGCAGTTCTTC,CSARDASSYNEQFF
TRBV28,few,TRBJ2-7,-,TGTGCCAGCGTGGGAGCGGACACGTACGAGCAGTACTTC,CASVGADTYEQYF
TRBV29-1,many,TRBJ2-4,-,TGCAGCGTTGCGAAACCAGGGACCGAAAAAAGAGAAAACATTCAGTACTTC,CSVAKPGTEKRENIQYF
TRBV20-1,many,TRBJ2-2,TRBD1,TGCAGTGCCCAAAAACAGGGGATTAGCTCCGGGGAGCTGTTTTTT,CSAQKQGISSGELFF
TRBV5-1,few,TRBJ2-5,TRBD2,TGCGCCAGCAGCTTGGCATCCACTAGCGGGAGTGTGGAGACCCAGTACTTC,CASSLASTSGSVETQYF